This is a list of T cell receptor beta chains from one sample in a study of neurological immune-mediated disorders. TCRdb called the 5' RACE reads again in MiXCR, with one record for every CDR3 protein. The table includes about 89,000 distinct CDR3 sequences, around 2.6% detected once. The sample taken for sequencing was PBMCs. The receptors were gathered from a woman aged 25 to 39 with multiple sclerosis. Both conserved end residues are part of each CDR3. The order of the fields is V gene, D gene, J gene, clone size, CDR3 protein, CDR3 DNA. The D gene is left open where the match is weak. Clone sizes are shown as once, few, many or a size class.

>TRBV2|-|TRBJ2-3|many
CASSATTDTQYF
TGTGCCAGCAGCGCTACTACAGATACGCAGTATTTT
>TRBV5-5|-|TRBJ1-5|few
CASSTRGQHQHF
TGTGCCAGCAGCACCCGGGGGCAGCACCAGCATTTT
>TRBV14|-|TRBJ2-7|many
CASSRGTTMIYEQYF
TGTGCCAGCAGCCGGGGGACAACAATGATCTACGAGCAGTACTTC
>TRBV27|-|TRBJ2-1|many
CASSYYRRPPLNEQFF
TGTGCCAGCAGTTATTATCGCAGGCCTCCACTTAATGAGCAGTTCTTC
>TRBV20-1|TRBD1|TRBJ2-3|many
CSAQTGGELDTQYF
TGCAGTGCCCAGACAGGGGGCGAGTTGGATACGCAGTATTTT
>TRBV4-3|TRBD2|TRBJ2-3|many
CASSQGAGYPDTQYF
TGCGCCAGCAGCCAGGGAGCGGGATACCCAGATACGCAGTATTTT
>TRBV7-3|TRBD1|TRBJ2-7|many
CASSLTGQGHEQYF
TGTGCCAGCAGCTTAACGGGACAGGGCCACGAGCAGTACTTC
>TRBV20-1|TRBD2|TRBJ2-5|many
CSARQGGSETQYF
TGCAGTGCTAGACAGGGAGGGTCAGAGACCCAGTACTTC
>TRBV5-1|TRBD2|TRBJ2-1|many
CASSLGLRGGIYNEQFF
TGCGCCAGCAGCTTGGGCTTACGCGGGGGTATCTACAATGAGCAGTTCTTC
>TRBV5-6|-|TRBJ2-3|many
CASSLASGSTTDTQYF
TGTGCCAGCAGCTTGGCCAGCGGAAGCACTACAGATACGCAGTATTTT
>TRBV6-2/TRBV6-3|-|TRBJ2-1|many
CASAEGGGLGNEQFF
TGTGCCAGCGCGGAAGGGGGAGGGCTCGGCAATGAGCAGTTCTTC